Listed below are T cell receptor beta chains from one sample, sequenced in a study of tumor and adjacent non-tumor tissue in lung cancer. Via MiXCR, TCRdb re-called the multiplex PCR reads, giving one row per CDR3 protein. Here the sample spans 200,000 or so distinct CDR3 sequences, approximately 74% being singletons. The sequenced sample consisted of lung tumor tissue. The receptors derive from a man aged 55 to 70 with non-small cell lung cancer. CDR3s include the opening cysteine and the closing phenylalanine or tryptophan. Fields, in order: J gene, D gene, clone size, V gene, CDR3 DNA, CDR3 protein. The D gene is left open where the match is weak. Only part of the rows carry a size: once, few, many, or a class if the clone is expanded.

TRBJ2-3 . few TRBV6-1 TGTGCCAGCAGGAGGGCGGCAGGGCCCACAGATACGCAGTATTTT CASRRAAGPTDTQYF
TRBJ1-1 . . TRBV6-5 TGTGCCAGCAGTTACGACACCACTGAAGCTTTCTTT CASSYDTTEAFF
TRBJ2-7 . . TRBV10-1 TGCACCCGCCTCTTGTGTCTGAGCTCCTACGAGCGGTACTTC CTRLLCLSSYERYF
TRBJ1-6 . . TRBV28 TGTGCCGGCACCCTCGGGCGCAAGAATTCACCCCTCCACTTT CAGTLGRKNSPLHF
TRBJ2-3 TRBD2 . TRBV6-2/TRBV6-3 TGCGCCTGCGCAATTTATCCCGGACTAGCGGGATTGGGCTCTAGCACAGATACGCAGTATTTT CACAIYPGLAGLGSSTDTQYF
TRBJ2-5 . . TRBV11-3 TGTGCCAGCAGCTTATGGGGGGCACACCAAGAGGCCCAGTACTTC CASSLWGAHQEAQYF
TRBJ2-1 . . TRBV7-9 TGTGCCAGCAGCTTAGCGACGGCGTCAGTTGGGCAGTTCTTC CASSLATASVGQFF
TRBJ1-1 . . TRBV20-1 TGCAGTGCTAGAGCGGTAAGACCGAACACTGAAACTTTCTTT CSARAVRPNTETFF
TRBJ2-3 . many TRBV12-3/TRBV12-4 TGTGCCAGCACTCCGGGACATAGCACAGATACGCAGTATTTT CASTPGHSTDTQYF
TRBJ2-1 . . TRBV11-3 TGTGCCAGCAGCTCAGAGGGACCCCCCTCCTACAATGAGCGGTTCTTC CASSSEGPPSYNERFF
TRBJ1-6 TRBD1 . TRBV20-1 TGCAGTGCTGGACAGGGCTCGAATTCACCCCTCCACTTT CSAGQGSNSPLHF
TRBJ2-2 . many TRBV6-5 TGTGCCAGCAGTTACTCAGGCCGACGAGGGGAGCTGTTTTTT CASSYSGRRGELFF
TRBJ1-1 . many TRBV12-3/TRBV12-4 TGTGCCAGCAGTTTATACAGGGTTGAAGCTTTCTTT CASSLYRVEAFF
TRBJ2-1 . . TRBV5-4 TGTGCCAGCAGTCCCGGCCCGGGGTGGAACAATGAGCAGTTCTTC CASSPGPGWNNEQFF